The rows below give T cell receptor beta chains drawn from one sample of a study of T cells in Graves' hyperthyroidism and ophthalmopathy. Each CDR3 protein gets one entry after TCRdb re-called the multiplex PCR reads with MiXCR. The sample lists hundreds of thousands of distinct CDR3 sequences, over 12% occurring once. Sequenced sample: blood. All receptors derive from a man aged 18-30 years with Graves' ophthalmopathy. Both conserved end residues are part of each CDR3. A D gene is named only where the DNA matches it firmly. Size is omitted from some rows. Given values are once, few, many or a class for expanded clones.

clone_size: NA
d_call: TRBD2
v_call: TRBV7-9
j_call: TRBJ2-7
cdr3_nt: TGTGCCAGCAGCTTAACTAGCGGGTTAATCTCCTACGAGCAGTACTTC
cdr3_aa: CASSLTSGLISYEQYF

clone_size: many
d_call: NA
v_call: TRBV28
j_call: TRBJ2-1
cdr3_nt: TGTGCCAGCAGGCTAAACAGGGGACTAGGAGAAAACAATGAGCAGTTCTTC
cdr3_aa: CASRLNRGLGENNEQFF

clone_size: many
d_call: NA
v_call: TRBV18
j_call: TRBJ2-7
cdr3_nt: TGTGCCAGCTCACCAAACAGGGACGAGCAGTACTTC
cdr3_aa: CASSPNRDEQYF

clone_size: NA
d_call: NA
v_call: TRBV5-6
j_call: TRBJ2-7
cdr3_nt: TGTGCCAGCAGCTTCAGGGTCTACGAGCAGTACTTC
cdr3_aa: CASSFRVYEQYF

clone_size: many
d_call: TRBD1
v_call: TRBV3-1
j_call: TRBJ2-5
cdr3_nt: TGTGCCAGCAGCAAGGGGGACAGCGTAATGCAAGAGACCCAGTACTTC
cdr3_aa: CASSKGDSVMQETQYF

clone_size: NA
d_call: TRBD1
v_call: TRBV28
j_call: TRBJ2-7
cdr3_nt: TGTGCCAGCAGGCGGGGACCGGGACAGGGTTCCCACGAGCAGTACTTC
cdr3_aa: CASRRGPGQGSHEQYF

clone_size: many
d_call: NA
v_call: TRBV11-3
j_call: TRBJ1-6
cdr3_nt: TGTGCCAGCAGCTTAGATCCGGGGGCCTTCTCACCCCTCCACTTT
cdr3_aa: CASSLDPGAFSPLHF

clone_size: many
d_call: TRBD2
v_call: TRBV3-1
j_call: TRBJ2-1
cdr3_nt: TGTGCCAGCAACAAACACTTAGCGGGAGCGGGAGATGAGCAGTTCTTC
cdr3_aa: CASNKHLAGAGDEQFF

clone_size: few
d_call: NA
v_call: TRBV9
j_call: TRBJ2-1
cdr3_nt: TGTGCCAGCAGCGCATACGACACCCCAAATGAGCAGTTCTTC
cdr3_aa: CASSAYDTPNEQFF

clone_size: many
d_call: NA
v_call: TRBV2
j_call: TRBJ2-5
cdr3_nt: TGTGCCAGCAGTGGGGCTAGGTGGGAGACCCAGTACTTC
cdr3_aa: CASSGARWETQYF

clone_size: many
d_call: NA
v_call: TRBV7-8
j_call: TRBJ2-7
cdr3_nt: TGTGCCAGCAGCTTATCGAACGGGAATCACTACGAGCAGTACTTC
cdr3_aa: CASSLSNGNHYEQYF

clone_size: many
d_call: NA
v_call: TRBV15
j_call: TRBJ1-5
cdr3_nt: TGTGCCACCAGCAGAGATCGGGTAGGAAATCAGCCCCAGCATTTT
cdr3_aa: CATSRDRVGNQPQHF

clone_size: many
d_call: NA
v_call: TRBV3-1
j_call: TRBJ1-4
cdr3_nt: TGTGCCAGCAGCCAAGATTGGGAGACCGGGGGGACTAATGAAAAACTGTTTTTT
cdr3_aa: CASSQDWETGGTNEKLFF

clone_size: many
d_call: NA
v_call: TRBV10-2
j_call: TRBJ1-6
cdr3_nt: TGCGCCAGCAGACGGACGGTAGATAATTCACCCCTCCACTTT
cdr3_aa: CASRRTVDNSPLHF

clone_size: many
d_call: TRBD1
v_call: TRBV10-3
j_call: TRBJ2-1
cdr3_nt: TGTGCCATCGGACAGGGGGACTACAATGAGCAGTTCTTC
cdr3_aa: CAIGQGDYNEQFF

clone_size: NA
d_call: NA
v_call: TRBV9
j_call: TRBJ2-5
cdr3_nt: TGTGCCAGCAGCGGCGGACTGCTCCAAGAGACCCAGTACTTC
cdr3_aa: CASSGGLLQETQYF

clone_size: few
d_call: NA
v_call: TRBV25-1
j_call: TRBJ2-7
cdr3_nt: TGTGCCAGCAGTCCTTTTGGGGGCAGGGCTGGTTTCGAGCAGTACTTC
cdr3_aa: CASSPFGGRAGFEQYF

clone_size: NA
d_call: NA
v_call: TRBV25-1
j_call: TRBJ1-3
cdr3_nt: TGTGCCAGCTCTAGGGGGGCTGGAAACACCATATATTTT
cdr3_aa: CASSRGAGNTIYF

clone_size: NA
d_call: NA
v_call: TRBV6-2/TRBV6-3
j_call: TRBJ2-1
cdr3_nt: TGTGCCAGCAGTTGGAACACCTCCTACAATGAGCAGTTCTTC
cdr3_aa: CASSWNTSYNEQFF

clone_size: many
d_call: NA
v_call: TRBV5-1
j_call: TRBJ1-4
cdr3_nt: TGCGCCAGCACCCCTGGACGGTTCAATGAAAAACTGTTTTTT
cdr3_aa: CASTPGRFNEKLFF

clone_size: NA
d_call: TRBD1
v_call: TRBV7-9
j_call: TRBJ1-1
cdr3_nt: TGTGCCAGCAGCTTAGAAGCGCAGGGGGACGCTTTCTTT
cdr3_aa: CASSLEAQGDAFF

clone_size: many
d_call: NA
v_call: TRBV7-2
j_call: TRBJ2-7
cdr3_nt: TGTGCCAGCAGCTACCGTATGGGGGACCACGAGCAGTACTTC
cdr3_aa: CASSYRMGDHEQYF

clone_size: few
d_call: TRBD1
v_call: TRBV5-1
j_call: TRBJ2-5
cdr3_nt: TGCGCCAGCAGCACAGGGACAGGGGGCCTACAAGAGACCCAGTACTTC
cdr3_aa: CASSTGTGGLQETQYF

clone_size: many
d_call: TRBD1
v_call: TRBV12-3/TRBV12-4
j_call: TRBJ1-5
cdr3_nt: TGTGCCAGCAGCCGACAGGGGGCCAATCAGCCCCAGCATTTT
cdr3_aa: CASSRQGANQPQHF

clone_size: many
d_call: TRBD2
v_call: TRBV7-2
j_call: TRBJ2-5
cdr3_nt: TGTGCCAGCAGCTTAGATTCTAGCGGGGGGCTAGAGACCCAGTACTTC
cdr3_aa: CASSLDSSGGLETQYF

clone_size: many
d_call: NA
v_call: TRBV6-1
j_call: TRBJ1-1
cdr3_nt: TGTGCCAGCATCACTACAGGGCGGAACACTGAAGCTTTCTTT
cdr3_aa: CASITTGRNTEAFF

clone_size: NA
d_call: TRBD1
v_call: TRBV9
j_call: TRBJ2-2
cdr3_nt: TGTGCCAGCAGCGCCCGCGGACAGGGGGCCTTCGGCGGGGAGCTGTTTTTT
cdr3_aa: CASSARGQGAFGGELFF

clone_size: once
d_call: NA
v_call: TRBV11-2
j_call: TRBJ1-5
cdr3_nt: TGTGCCAGCAGCATTAAGGGAACCGGAGTGCCCCAGCATTTT
cdr3_aa: CASSIKGTGVPQHF

clone_size: few
d_call: NA
v_call: TRBV19
j_call: TRBJ2-7
cdr3_nt: TGTGCCAGTAGCCGGGACTCCTGGACCTACGAGCAGTACTTC
cdr3_aa: CASSRDSWTYEQYF

clone_size: many
d_call: TRBD2
v_call: TRBV24-1
j_call: TRBJ2-1
cdr3_nt: TGTGCCACCAGTGATTTCGCTAGCGGGAGTCTATTTCGGGAGCAGTTCTTC
cdr3_aa: CATSDFASGSLFREQFF

clone_size: many
d_call: NA
v_call: TRBV6-2/TRBV6-3
j_call: TRBJ2-5
cdr3_nt: TGTGCCAGCAGTTACGGGGGTACGGAGACCCAGTACTTC
cdr3_aa: CASSYGGTETQYF

clone_size: many
d_call: TRBD2
v_call: TRBV20-1
j_call: TRBJ2-1
cdr3_nt: TGCAGTCCATGGGAGGGTTCCTACAATGAGCAGTTCTTC
cdr3_aa: CSPWEGSYNEQFF

clone_size: many
d_call: NA
v_call: TRBV5-1
j_call: TRBJ2-3
cdr3_nt: TGCGCCAGCAGCATCTTGGGGATCAGCACAGATACGCAGTATTTT
cdr3_aa: CASSILGISTDTQYF

clone_size: NA
d_call: NA
v_call: TRBV7-3
j_call: TRBJ2-6
cdr3_nt: TGTGCCAGCAGCTCTGCAGGGGGGGGGTCTGGGGCCAACGTCCTGACTTTC
cdr3_aa: CASSSAGGGSGANVLTF

clone_size: NA
d_call: NA
v_call: TRBV20-1
j_call: TRBJ1-6
cdr3_nt: TGCAGTGCTAGAGATCAGGGAACAAATCCACCCCTCCACTTT
cdr3_aa: CSARDQGTNPPLHF

clone_size: many
d_call: TRBD1
v_call: TRBV2
j_call: TRBJ1-5
cdr3_nt: TGTGCCAGCAGTGGGCAGGGGGCGGGCAATCAGCCCCAGCATTTT
cdr3_aa: CASSGQGAGNQPQHF

clone_size: few
d_call: NA
v_call: TRBV30
j_call: TRBJ1-6
cdr3_nt: TGTGCCTGGGAGCCGGGAGTCGAAAATTCACCCCTCCACTTT
cdr3_aa: CAWEPGVENSPLHF

clone_size: NA
d_call: NA
v_call: TRBV7-3
j_call: TRBJ2-1
cdr3_nt: TGTGCCAGCAGCCCCCCCCCGGCTAGGAGCTCCTACAATGAGCAGTTCTTC
cdr3_aa: CASSPPPARSSYNEQFF

clone_size: many
d_call: TRBD1
v_call: TRBV18
j_call: TRBJ2-7
cdr3_nt: TGTGCCAGCTCACCACCCCCCGGGACAGGACTGTACGAGCAGTACTTC
cdr3_aa: CASSPPPGTGLYEQYF

clone_size: few
d_call: TRBD1
v_call: TRBV6-2/TRBV6-3
j_call: TRBJ2-3
cdr3_nt: TGTGCCAGCAGTTACGAACAGGGGAAATCGGTGACAGATACGCAGTATTTT
cdr3_aa: CASSYEQGKSVTDTQYF

clone_size: many
d_call: TRBD1
v_call: TRBV9
j_call: TRBJ1-1
cdr3_nt: TGTGCCAGCAGCCCTCGGGACAGGGGCCGGAACACTGAAGCTTTCTTT
cdr3_aa: CASSPRDRGRNTEAFF

clone_size: few
d_call: TRBD1
v_call: TRBV5-1
j_call: TRBJ1-4
cdr3_nt: TGCGCCAGCAGCGTCGGACAGGCTAATGAAAAACTGTTTTTT
cdr3_aa: CASSVGQANEKLFF

clone_size: many
d_call: NA
v_call: TRBV7-2
j_call: TRBJ2-1
cdr3_nt: TGTGCCAGCAGCACCAACACCTACAATGAGCAGTTCTTC
cdr3_aa: CASSTNTYNEQFF

clone_size: NA
d_call: NA
v_call: TRBV9
j_call: TRBJ1-1
cdr3_nt: TGTGCCAGCAGCGTCTCGACACAGTCCCCTGAAGCTTTCTTT
cdr3_aa: CASSVSTQSPEAFF

clone_size: few
d_call: NA
v_call: TRBV4-2
j_call: TRBJ2-7
cdr3_nt: TGTGCCAGCAGCCAAGAGAGTCAGGTTAGCGAGCAGTACTTC
cdr3_aa: CASSQESQVSEQYF

clone_size: NA
d_call: NA
v_call: TRBV5-1
j_call: TRBJ2-2
cdr3_nt: TGCGCCAGCAGAGCAGGGAACACCGGGGAGCTGTTTTTT
cdr3_aa: CASRAGNTGELFF

clone_size: NA
d_call: TRBD2
v_call: TRBV5-4
j_call: TRBJ2-7
cdr3_nt: TGTGCCAGCAGCCAATTAAGTGGCGGTTCGGGAGCGGGGGGGCTCGAGCAGTACTTC
cdr3_aa: CASSQLSGGSGAGGLEQYF

clone_size: NA
d_call: NA
v_call: TRBV12-3/TRBV12-4
j_call: TRBJ1-1
cdr3_nt: TGTGCCAGCAGTTTCGGTTTCGGGGGCCCTGAAGCTTTCTTT
cdr3_aa: CASSFGFGGPEAFF

clone_size: NA
d_call: TRBD1
v_call: TRBV27
j_call: TRBJ2-7
cdr3_nt: TGTGCCAGCAGTTGGGCGGGACAGGGGGCCTACGAGCAGTACTTC
cdr3_aa: CASSWAGQGAYEQYF